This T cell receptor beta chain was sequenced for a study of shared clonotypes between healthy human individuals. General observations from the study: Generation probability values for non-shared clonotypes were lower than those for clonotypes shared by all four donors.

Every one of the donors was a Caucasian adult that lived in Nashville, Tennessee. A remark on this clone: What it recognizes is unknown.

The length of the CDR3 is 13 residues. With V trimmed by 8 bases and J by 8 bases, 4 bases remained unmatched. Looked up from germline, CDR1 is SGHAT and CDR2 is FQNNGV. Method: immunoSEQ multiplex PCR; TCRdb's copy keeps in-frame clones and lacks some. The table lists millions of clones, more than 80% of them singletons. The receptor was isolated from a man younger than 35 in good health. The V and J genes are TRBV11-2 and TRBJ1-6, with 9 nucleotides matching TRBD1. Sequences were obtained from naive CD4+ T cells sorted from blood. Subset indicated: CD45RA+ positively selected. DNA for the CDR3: TGTGCCAGCGCGAGGGACAGGGATTCACCCCTCCACTTT. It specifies CASARDRDSPLHF.